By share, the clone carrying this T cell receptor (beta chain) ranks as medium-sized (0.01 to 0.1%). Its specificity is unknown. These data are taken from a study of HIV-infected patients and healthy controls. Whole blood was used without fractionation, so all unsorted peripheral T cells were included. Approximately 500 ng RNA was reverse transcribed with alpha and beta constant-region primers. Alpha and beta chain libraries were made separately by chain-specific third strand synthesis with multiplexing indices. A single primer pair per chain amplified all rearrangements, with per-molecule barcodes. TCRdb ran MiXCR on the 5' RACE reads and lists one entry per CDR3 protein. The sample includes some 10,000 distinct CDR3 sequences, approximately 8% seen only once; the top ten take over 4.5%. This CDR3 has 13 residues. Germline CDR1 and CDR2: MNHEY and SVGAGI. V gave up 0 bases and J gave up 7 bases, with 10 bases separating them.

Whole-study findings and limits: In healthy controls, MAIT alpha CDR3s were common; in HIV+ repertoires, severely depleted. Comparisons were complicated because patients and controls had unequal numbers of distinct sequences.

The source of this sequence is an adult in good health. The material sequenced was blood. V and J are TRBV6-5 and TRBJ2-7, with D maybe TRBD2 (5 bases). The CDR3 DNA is TGTGCCAGCAGTTACTCCGGGATGAGGGAGCAGTACTTC. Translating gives CASSYSGMREQYF.